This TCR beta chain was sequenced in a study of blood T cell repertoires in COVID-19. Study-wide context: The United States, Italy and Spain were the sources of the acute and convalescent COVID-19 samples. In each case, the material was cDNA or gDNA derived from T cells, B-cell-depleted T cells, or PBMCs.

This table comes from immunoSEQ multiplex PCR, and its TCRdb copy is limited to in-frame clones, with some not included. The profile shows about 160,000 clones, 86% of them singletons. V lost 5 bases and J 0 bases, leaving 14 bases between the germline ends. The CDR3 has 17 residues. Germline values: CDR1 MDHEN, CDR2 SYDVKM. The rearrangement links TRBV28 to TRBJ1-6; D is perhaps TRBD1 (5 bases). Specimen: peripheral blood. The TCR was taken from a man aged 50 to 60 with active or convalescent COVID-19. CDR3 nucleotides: TGTGCCAGCAGTGAACAGGTCGGATACTCCTATAATTCACCCCTCCACTTT. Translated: CASSEQVGYSYNSPLHF.